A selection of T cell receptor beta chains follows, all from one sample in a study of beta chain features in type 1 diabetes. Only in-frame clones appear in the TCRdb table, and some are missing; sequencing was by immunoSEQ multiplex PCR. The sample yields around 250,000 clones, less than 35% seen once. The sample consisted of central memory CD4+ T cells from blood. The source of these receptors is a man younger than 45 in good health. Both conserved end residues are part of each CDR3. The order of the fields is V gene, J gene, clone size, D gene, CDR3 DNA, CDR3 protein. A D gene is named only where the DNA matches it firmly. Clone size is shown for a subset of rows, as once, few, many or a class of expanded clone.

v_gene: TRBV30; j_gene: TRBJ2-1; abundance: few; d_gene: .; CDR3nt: TGTGCCTGGGAGACTAGTTACAATGAGCAGTTCTTC; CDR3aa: CAWETSYNEQFF
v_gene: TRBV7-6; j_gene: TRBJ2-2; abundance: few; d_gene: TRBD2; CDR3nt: TGTGCCAGCAGCTCGGGACTAACGGCCGGGGAGCTGTTTTTT; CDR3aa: CASSSGLTAGELFF
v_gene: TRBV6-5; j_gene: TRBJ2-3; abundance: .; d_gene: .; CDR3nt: TGTGCCAGCAAGACAGCACTAAGCACAGATACGCAGTATTTT; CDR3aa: CASKTALSTDTQYF
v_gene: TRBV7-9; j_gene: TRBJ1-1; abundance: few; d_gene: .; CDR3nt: TGTGCCAGCAGCTTAGGACCGGGTAGTACTGAAGCTTTCTTT; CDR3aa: CASSLGPGSTEAFF
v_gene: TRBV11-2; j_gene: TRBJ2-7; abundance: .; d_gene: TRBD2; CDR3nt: TGTGCCAGCAGCTCTAGCGGGAGGGGGTACGAGCAGTACTTC; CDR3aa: CASSSSGRGYEQYF
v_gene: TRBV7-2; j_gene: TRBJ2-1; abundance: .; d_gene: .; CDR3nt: TGTGCCAGCAGCCCCTTTAAGGGGGTCTCCTACAATGAGCAGTTCTTC; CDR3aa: CASSPFKGVSYNEQFF
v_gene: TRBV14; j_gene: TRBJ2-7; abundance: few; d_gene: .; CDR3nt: TGTGCCAGCAGCCAGGGGAGGCCACCCTACGAGCAGTACTTC; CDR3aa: CASSQGRPPYEQYF
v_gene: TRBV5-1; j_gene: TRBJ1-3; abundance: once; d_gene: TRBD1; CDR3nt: TGCGCCAGCAGCTTGGGACAGGGGAAAGGAAACACCATATATTTT; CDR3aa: CASSLGQGKGNTIYF
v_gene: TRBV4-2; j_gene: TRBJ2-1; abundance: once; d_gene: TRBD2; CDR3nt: TGTGCCAGCAGTCGGACCGGGGGGAGCTCCTACAATGAGCAGTTCTTC; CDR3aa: CASSRTGGSSYNEQFF
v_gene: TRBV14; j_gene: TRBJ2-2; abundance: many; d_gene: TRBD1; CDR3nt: TGTGCCAGCAGCCAAGGACAGGGGAGCGGGGAGCTGTTTTTT; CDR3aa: CASSQGQGSGELFF
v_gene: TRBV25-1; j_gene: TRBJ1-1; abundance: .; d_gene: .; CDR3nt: TGTGCCAGCAGTGGCCAGCCGATCAAGAACACTGAAGCTTTCTTT; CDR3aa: CASSGQPIKNTEAFF
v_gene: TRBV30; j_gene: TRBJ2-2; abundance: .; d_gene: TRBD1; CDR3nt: TGTGCCTGGAGTGAGGGACAGGCGGTCGGGGAGCTGTTTTTT; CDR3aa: CAWSEGQAVGELFF
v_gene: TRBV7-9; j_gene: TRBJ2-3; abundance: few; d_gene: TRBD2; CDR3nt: TGTGCCAGCGCGACCCCCGGGACTAGCAATACGCAGTATTTT; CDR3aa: CASATPGTSNTQYF
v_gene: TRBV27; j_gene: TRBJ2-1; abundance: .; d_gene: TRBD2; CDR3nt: TGTGCCAGCAGCTCTCTAGCGGGAGGGGATGGTGAGCAGTTCTTC; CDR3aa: CASSSLAGGDGEQFF
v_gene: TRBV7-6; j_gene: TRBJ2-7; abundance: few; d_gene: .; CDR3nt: TGTGCCAGCATGGACGCAGGTCGGTCCTACGAGCAGTACTTC; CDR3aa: CASMDAGRSYEQYF
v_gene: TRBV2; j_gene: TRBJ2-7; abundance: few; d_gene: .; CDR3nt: TGTGCCACCAGTCAACTCTACAATTACGAGCAGTACTTC; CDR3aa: CATSQLYNYEQYF
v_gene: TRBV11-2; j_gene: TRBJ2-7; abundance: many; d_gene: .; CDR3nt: TGTGCCAGCAGTCCCTCCTACGAGCAGTACTTC; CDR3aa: CASSPSYEQYF
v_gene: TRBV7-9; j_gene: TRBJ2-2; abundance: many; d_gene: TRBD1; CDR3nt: TGTGCCAGCAGCCGTCGGACAGGGACGAACACCGGGGAGCTGTTTTTT; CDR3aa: CASSRRTGTNTGELFF
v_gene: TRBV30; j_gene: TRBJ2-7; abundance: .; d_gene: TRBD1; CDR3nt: TGTGCCTGTAGTACACCTCCTGGGACAGGGTCCTACGAGCAGTACTTC; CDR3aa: CACSTPPGTGSYEQYF
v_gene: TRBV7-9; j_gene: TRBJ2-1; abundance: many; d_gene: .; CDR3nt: TGTGCCAGCAGCTTATCACTAAACAATGAGCAGTTCTTC; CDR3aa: CASSLSLNNEQFF
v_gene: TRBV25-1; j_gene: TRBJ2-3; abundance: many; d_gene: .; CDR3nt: TGTGCCAGCAGTGAATGGGTCGCCTCAGGGGATACGCAGTATTTT; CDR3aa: CASSEWVASGDTQYF
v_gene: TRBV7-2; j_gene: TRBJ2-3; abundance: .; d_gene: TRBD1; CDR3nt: TGTGCCAGCAGTCCGACAGGGGTAGGCACAGATACGCAGTATTTT; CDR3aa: CASSPTGVGTDTQYF
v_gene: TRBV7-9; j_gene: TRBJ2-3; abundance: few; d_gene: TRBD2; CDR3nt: TGTGCCAGCAGCTTAGCGCGACTAGCGGGGGATACGCAGTATTTT; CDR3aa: CASSLARLAGDTQYF
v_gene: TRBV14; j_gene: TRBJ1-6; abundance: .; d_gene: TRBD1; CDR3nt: TGTGCCAGCAGCCAAGGGACAGGGGCCAATTCACCCCTCCACTTT; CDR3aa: CASSQGTGANSPLHF
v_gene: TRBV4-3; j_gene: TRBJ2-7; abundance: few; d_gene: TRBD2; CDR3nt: TGCGCCAGCAGCGTGGCTAGCGGGAGTTACGAGCAGTACTTC; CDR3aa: CASSVASGSYEQYF
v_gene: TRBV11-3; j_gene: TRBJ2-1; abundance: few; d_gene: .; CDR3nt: TGTGCCAGCAGTAACACTTTAGCGGACAATGAGCAGTTCTTC; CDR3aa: CASSNTLADNEQFF
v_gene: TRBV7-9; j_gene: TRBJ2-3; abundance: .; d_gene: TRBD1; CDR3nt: TGTGCCAGCGGCAAGACAGGGTTGGGCACAGATACGCAGTATTTT; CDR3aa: CASGKTGLGTDTQYF
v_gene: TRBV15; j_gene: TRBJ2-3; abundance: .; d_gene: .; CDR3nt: TGTGCCACCAGCAGAGACTACACAGATACGCAGTATTTT; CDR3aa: CATSRDYTDTQYF
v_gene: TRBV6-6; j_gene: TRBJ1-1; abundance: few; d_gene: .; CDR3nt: TGTGCCAGCAAAATGGACACTGAAGCTTTCTTT; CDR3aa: CASKMDTEAFF
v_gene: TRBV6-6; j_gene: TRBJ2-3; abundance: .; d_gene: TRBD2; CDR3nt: TGTGCCAGCAGGCTAGCGGGGGGGCAAGCAGATACGCAGTATTTT; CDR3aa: CASRLAGGQADTQYF
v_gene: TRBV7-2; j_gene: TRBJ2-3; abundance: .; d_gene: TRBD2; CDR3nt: TGTGCCAGCAGCCCGACTAGCGGGAGAGGCACAGATACGCAGTATTTT; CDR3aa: CASSPTSGRGTDTQYF
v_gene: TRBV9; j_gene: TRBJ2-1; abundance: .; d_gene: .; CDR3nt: TGTGCCAGCAGCGTAGAGGCGTACACCTACAATGAGCAGTTCTTC; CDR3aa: CASSVEAYTYNEQFF
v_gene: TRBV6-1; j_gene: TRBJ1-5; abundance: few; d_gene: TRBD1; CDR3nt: TGTGCCAGCAGTGGGACAGGTCGGATTAGCAATCAGCCCCAGCATTTT; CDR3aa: CASSGTGRISNQPQHF
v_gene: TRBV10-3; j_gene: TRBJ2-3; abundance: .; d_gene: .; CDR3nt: TGTGCCATCAGTGAGTCGAGCGGGACAACAGATACGCAGTATTTT; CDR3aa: CAISESSGTTDTQYF
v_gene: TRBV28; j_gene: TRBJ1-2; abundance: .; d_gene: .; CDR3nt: TGTGCCACCTACGGGACACTCTATGGCTACACCTTC; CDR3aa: CATYGTLYGYTF
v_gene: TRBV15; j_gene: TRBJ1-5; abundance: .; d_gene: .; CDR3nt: TGTGCCACCAGCAGGGCCTTGTCGGATAGCAATCAGCCCCAGCATTTT; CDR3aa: CATSRALSDSNQPQHF
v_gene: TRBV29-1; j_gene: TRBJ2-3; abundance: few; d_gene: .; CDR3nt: TGCAGCGTTGCACCCAGACTGACGACTAGCACAGATACGCAGTATTTT; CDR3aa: CSVAPRLTTSTDTQYF
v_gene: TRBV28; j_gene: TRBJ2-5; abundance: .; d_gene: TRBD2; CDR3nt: TGTGCCAGCAGTTTAGAAAAGCGGGAGAGGTTTCAGGGAAAAGAGACCCAGTACTTC; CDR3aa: CASSLEKRERFQGKETQYF
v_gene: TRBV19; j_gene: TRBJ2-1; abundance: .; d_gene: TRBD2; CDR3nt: TGTGCCAGTAGTATAAGTAGCGGGAGTGAGCAGTTCTTC; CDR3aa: CASSISSGSEQFF